This TCR beta chain was captured by sequencing in a study of blood T cell repertoires in COVID-19. Study at large: Sites in the United States, Italy and Spain provided acute and convalescent COVID-19 samples. Sources were T cells, B-cell-depleted T cells, or PBMCs; the material itself was cDNA or gDNA.

Trimming at V came to 2 bases and at J to 6 bases, leaving 7 bases not matched to a gene. Germline assignment: CDR1 KGHDR and CDR2 SFDVKD. The CDR3 is 16 residues long. As processed by the authors: Reference gene primer amplification yielded estimated nucleated cell counts. Assay: immunoSEQ multiplex PCR; the TCRdb copy retains only in-frame clones and omits some. That table gives V, J and clone size, and the DNA gave D and trimming. The sample yields roughly 50,000 clones, around nine tenths seen once. The rearrangement joins TRBV24-1 to TRBJ2-1; 9 nucleotides align to TRBD1. The specimen sequenced was peripheral blood. This clonotype was sampled from a man at least 80 years old with acute or convalescent COVID-19. CDR3 in DNA: TGTGCCACCAGTGATTCGGGGACAGGGATAGGCAATGAGCAGTTCTTC. Translated, it gives CATSDSGTGIGNEQFF.